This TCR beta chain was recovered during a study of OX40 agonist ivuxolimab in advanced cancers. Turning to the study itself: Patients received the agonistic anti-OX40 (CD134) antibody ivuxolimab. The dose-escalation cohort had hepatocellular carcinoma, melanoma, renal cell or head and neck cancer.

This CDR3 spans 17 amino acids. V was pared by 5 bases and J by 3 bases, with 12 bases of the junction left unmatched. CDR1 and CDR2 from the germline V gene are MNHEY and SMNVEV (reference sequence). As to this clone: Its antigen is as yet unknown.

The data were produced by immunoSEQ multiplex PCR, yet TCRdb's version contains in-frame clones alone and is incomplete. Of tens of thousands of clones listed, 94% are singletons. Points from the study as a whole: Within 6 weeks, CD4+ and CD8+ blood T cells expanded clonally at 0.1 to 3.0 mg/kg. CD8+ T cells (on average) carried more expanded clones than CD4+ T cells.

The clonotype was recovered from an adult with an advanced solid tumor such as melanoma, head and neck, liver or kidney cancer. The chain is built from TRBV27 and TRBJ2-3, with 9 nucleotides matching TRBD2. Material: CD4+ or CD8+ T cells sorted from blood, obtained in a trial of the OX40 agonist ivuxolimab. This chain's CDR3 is CASSSYPGTSRTDTQYF. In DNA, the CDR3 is TGTGCCAGCAGTAGTTACCCCGGGACTAGCAGGACAGATACGCAGTATTTT.